The rows below give T cell receptor beta chains drawn from one sample of a study of T cell changes during pregnancy in multiple sclerosis. Sequenced by immunoSEQ multiplex PCR; TCRdb stores in-frame clones only, minus some. The profile shows 70,000 to 95,000 clones, roughly 93% of them singletons. This specimen consisted of peripheral blood, obtained in the third trimester of pregnancy. Every receptor here comes from a female donor with multiple sclerosis, enrolled in a pregnancy study. The CDR3 runs from the conserved cysteine through the conserved F or W. The order of the fields is clone size, V gene, CDR3 protein. Expanded clones get a size class; other rows say once, few or many, or leave the size out.

abundance: .
v_gene: TRBV29-1
CDR3aa: CSVEQGTGEKLFF

abundance: .
v_gene: TRBV28
CDR3aa: CASSSPLTVTYEQYF

abundance: .
v_gene: TRBV11-3
CDR3aa: CASSDRGKGTDTQYF

abundance: .
v_gene: TRBV14
CDR3aa: CASSLGLNQPQHF

abundance: .
v_gene: TRBV7-9
CDR3aa: CASSTRDRPYEQYF

abundance: .
v_gene: TRBV7-3
CDR3aa: CASSPRLAGGDNEQFF

abundance: .
v_gene: TRBV7-3
CDR3aa: CASSGRGGGTEAFF

abundance: .
v_gene: TRBV10-3
CDR3aa: CAISELGLEQYF

abundance: .
v_gene: TRBV5-4
CDR3aa: CASSLGRTGATEQYF

abundance: once
v_gene: TRBV6-5
CDR3aa: CASSFLSGSTGELFF

abundance: .
v_gene: TRBV2
CDR3aa: CASRASGAYEQYF

abundance: .
v_gene: TRBV7-9
CDR3aa: CASSLALWDRYEQYF

abundance: .
v_gene: TRBV7-2
CDR3aa: CASSPSPPSGMETQYF

abundance: .
v_gene: TRBV9
CDR3aa: CASSGQGETQYF

abundance: .
v_gene: TRBV5-1
CDR3aa: CASSLLSRADTQYF

abundance: .
v_gene: TRBV6-5
CDR3aa: CASSPIRDSLNGYTF

abundance: .
v_gene: TRBV9
CDR3aa: CASTRLAASDEQYF

abundance: .
v_gene: TRBV29-1
CDR3aa: CSVGDRRTAFSYEQYF

abundance: .
v_gene: TRBV28
CDR3aa: CASSLIPFSAEAFF

abundance: .
v_gene: TRBV28
CDR3aa: CASSLAGNEQFF

abundance: .
v_gene: TRBV28
CDR3aa: CASSPTGTGGNEQFF

abundance: few
v_gene: TRBV6-1
CDR3aa: CASSGQRANYGYTF

abundance: .
v_gene: TRBV20-1
CDR3aa: CSASAGNEQFF

abundance: once
v_gene: TRBV27
CDR3aa: CASSSTRLIAGGLETQYF

abundance: once
v_gene: TRBV27
CDR3aa: CASSPQDRAGGETQYF

abundance: .
v_gene: TRBV2
CDR3aa: CASSPRGGLAGGYNEQFF

abundance: .
v_gene: TRBV5-4
CDR3aa: CASSRRRTSGSYEQYF

abundance: .
v_gene: TRBV5-4
CDR3aa: CASSLVGGQNYGYTF

abundance: .
v_gene: TRBV2
CDR3aa: CASSPGQGAETQYF

abundance: .
v_gene: TRBV7-6
CDR3aa: CASSGLSGGETQYF

abundance: .
v_gene: TRBV7-9
CDR3aa: CASAGTGVSNEQFF

abundance: .
v_gene: TRBV15
CDR3aa: CATSREELAGATDTQYF

abundance: .
v_gene: TRBV28
CDR3aa: CASRRRRTGEYSNQPQHF

abundance: .
v_gene: TRBV11-1
CDR3aa: CASSLAGLDTDTQYF

abundance: .
v_gene: TRBV19
CDR3aa: CASSINPGGVQPQHF

abundance: .
v_gene: TRBV11-2
CDR3aa: CASSLQGARYEQYF

abundance: .
v_gene: TRBV6-1
CDR3aa: CASSERATLDSDTQYF

abundance: .
v_gene: TRBV9
CDR3aa: CASSETWTGYGYTF

abundance: .
v_gene: TRBV4-1
CDR3aa: CASSQVMAKGGETQYF

abundance: .
v_gene: TRBV19
CDR3aa: CASSISQAPYNEQFF

abundance: .
v_gene: TRBV9
CDR3aa: CASGRGNTIYF

abundance: .
v_gene: TRBV6-6
CDR3aa: CASSSPGLYNEQFF

abundance: .
v_gene: TRBV28
CDR3aa: CASRLGLRQVFNTGELFF

abundance: once
v_gene: TRBV7-9
CDR3aa: CASSLGTGHEQYF

abundance: .
v_gene: TRBV6-1
CDR3aa: CASSAPWGHIAGQFF

abundance: .
v_gene: TRBV2
CDR3aa: CASRDPTSGYSYEQYF

abundance: .
v_gene: TRBV29-1
CDR3aa: CSVGGRFSNTEAFF